This TCR beta chain was captured by sequencing in a study of neoadjuvant nivolumab and ipilimumab in lung cancer (dated by TCRdb to between 2020 and 2021). Study-level background: In the NEOSTAR trial, nivolumab was administered intravenously at 3 mg/kg on days 1, 15 and 29, and the combination arm also received ipilimumab 1 mg/kg on day 1 only. The primary trial endpoint was the major pathologic response (MPR) rate in the intention-to-treat population in each study arm. The trial treated 44 patients with operable NSCLC: about 23 were randomized to nivolumab monotherapy and some 20 to nivolumab plus ipilimumab. TCR repertoires were compared between pretherapy (baseline) peripheral blood and tumors resected at surgery after neoadjuvant immune checkpoint blockade. Seven patients had matched pretherapy and resected tumor pairs analyzed, with four treated with nivolumab and three with nivolumab plus ipilimumab. Beyond this particular receptor, the publication reports: TCR sequencing was performed in a small number of samples. From pretherapy to surgery, tumor T-cell richness and clonality increased in three of three dual-therapy tumors but in only two of four nivolumab-treated tumors. TCR richness and clonality were greater in resected tumors than in tumor-adjacent uninvolved lung, and increases were seen in more dual-therapy-treated tumors. TCR richness in pretherapy blood showed a positive correlation with richness in tumors resected after neoadjuvant therapy (Spearman R ≈ 0.8). No significant correlation was found between TCR clonality and pathologic tumor regression, and only one major-pathologic-response sample was available for the clonality analysis.

The time point label on this specimen signifies: at surgical resection after neoadjuvant nivolumab +/- ipilimumab. The samples were taken from NEOSTAR, a phase 2 randomized trial in operable NSCLC that tested neoadjuvant nivolumab or nivolumab plus ipilimumab, followed by surgery. For this chain, trimming is 5 bases at the V end and 3 bases at the J end, and the number of junction bases without a gene match is 4. The germline V gene encodes CDR1 SGHAT and CDR2 FQNNGV. The CDR3 sequence holds 14 residues, the cysteine and phenylalanine included. The retained sequence is limited to the CDR3, 42 bases, with the frame set at the first base. Note on this clone: Its antigen is currently not known. The sample holds no much larger clone one base away, and base qualities are not on file. The same CDR3 can be traced to other DNA sequences in this sample.

Preparation of the library involved the immunoSEQ multiplex PCR assay. The published analysis was carried out like this. Repertoires were summarized in terms of richness and clonality, and significantly expanded and contracted clones between pre- and post-therapy samples were identified. The table was pulled from immuneACCESS by TCRdb, which kept in-frame rearrangements only. Such tables lose some clones; where checked, under half of the loss comes from unresolved V genes, and the rest has no known cause. Clone size and the V and J calls come from that table; the DNA yielded D and trimming. Across this sample there are some 28,000 clones, with approximately 86% seen only once. 5.1% of the sample rests with the top ten.

The sample in question was tumor tissue, obtained after neoadjuvant nivolumab, alone or with ipilimumab, at or shortly before surgery. The TCR was taken from an adult with non-small cell lung cancer. The rearrangement combines TRBV11-2 with TRBJ1-5, with 7 bases matching TRBD1. The CDR3 has the sequence CASSPGTANQPQHF. The nucleotide sequence reads TGTGCCAGCAGCCCGGGGACAGCCAATCAGCCCCAGCATTTT.